Below, 2 T cell receptor beta chains from the same sample are listed, as sequenced in a study of shared clonotypes between healthy human individuals. Libraries were prepared by immunoSEQ multiplex PCR; TCRdb keeps only in-frame clonotypes and omits some of them. The sample lists hundreds of thousands of clones; about three quarters were seen once. Input material: memory CD4+ T cells sorted from blood. Subset denoted: CD45RA-negative fraction. The receptors stem from a woman aged 30 to 39 in good health.

This clone came up once. The chain carries TRBV7-9 and TRBJ2-1; possible D gene TRBD1, 6 bases. CDR1 SEHNR and CDR2 FQNEAQ come from the germline V gene (reference sequence). The CDR3 spans 16 residues. The V end was cut by 2 bases, the J end by 3 bases, with 14 bases between. In DNA, the CDR3 is TGTGCCAGCAGCTTACTCCCAGGGGCCCTCTACAATGAGCAGTTCTTC. It codes for CASSLLPGALYNEQFF.

The sample holds many counts of this clone. The rearrangement joins TRBV2 to TRBJ1-2; 10 nucleotides match TRBD1. V shed 6 bases and J 6 bases; nucleotides not matched to a gene: 10. The CDR3 spans 15 residues. Germline CDR1 is SNHLY and CDR2 is FYNNEI. The CDR3 loop reads CASRRPGQGSDGYTF. The CDR3 DNA reads TGTGCCAGCAGGCGCCCGGGACAGGGGAGCGATGGCTACACCTTC. The complete variable domain, with remaining parts taken from reference TRBV2 and TRBJ1-2, reads EPEVTQTPSHQVTQMGQEVILRCVPISNHLYFYWYRQILGQKVEFLVSFYNNEISEKSEIFDDQFSVERPDGSNFTLKIRSTKLEDSAMYFCASRRPGQGSDGYTFGSGTRLTVV.